The 31 T cell receptor beta chains below were found in one sample sequenced in a study of OX40 agonist ivuxolimab in advanced cancers. The repertoire was sequenced with immunoSEQ multiplex PCR; TCRdb's copy has only in-frame clones and lacks some. Among tens of thousands of clones listed, approximately 91% were seen once. Sequencing was performed on CD4+ or CD8+ T cells sorted from blood, taken in a trial of the OX40 agonist ivuxolimab. These receptor sequences come from an adult with an advanced solid tumor such as melanoma, head and neck, liver or kidney cancer.

V and J are TRBV7-3 and TRBJ2-3, with D perhaps matching TRBD1 (5 bases). The V end was cut by 3 bases, the J end by 0 bases, with 7 bases between. The CDR3 has 14 amino acids. The germline gives CDR1 SGHTA, CDR2 FQGTGA. The CDR3: CASSLGLSTDTQYF. The CDR3 DNA reads TGTGCCAGCAGCTTGGGGCTCAGCACAGATACGCAGTATTTT.

V is TRBV7-2 and J is TRBJ1-4; 9 bases line up with TRBD1. V shed 5 bases and J 8 bases; nucleotides not matched to a gene: 6. The CDR3 length is 14 residues. Looked up from germline, CDR1 is SGHTA and CDR2 is FQGNSA. The CDR3 reads CASSVDRGREKLFF. CDR3 sequence (DNA): TGTGCCAGCAGCGTGGACAGGGGTCGGGAAAAACTGTTTTTT.

This clone was seen just once. V usage is TRBV28 and J usage is TRBJ2-7; 7 nucleotides line up with TRBD1. Germline V gene data show CDR1 as MDHEN and CDR2 as SYDVKM. This CDR3 contains 15 residues. Germline trimming cut 6 bases from V and 0 bases from J; bases unmatched to any gene: 8. CDR3 residues: CASRSGTAYSYEQYF. Here the CDR3 DNA reads TGTGCCAGCAGGTCCGGGACAGCGTACTCCTACGAGCAGTACTTC.

This chain's CDR3 is CSAHGRGATEAFF. The CDR3 DNA follows: TGCAGCGCCCACGGGCGGGGGGCCACTGAAGCTTTCTTT. The gene calls are TRBV29-1 and TRBJ1-1, with D possibly being TRBD1 (6 bases). There are 13 residues in the CDR3. Germline loops: CDR1 SQVTM, CDR2 ANQGSEA. V was cut by 7 bases and J by 4 bases, with 16 bases left in between.

This clone was picked up one time. This chain joins TRBV2 and TRBJ2-7, with D possibly matching TRBD2 (6 bases). The CDR3 is made up of 15 amino acids. Germline assignment: CDR1 SNHLY and CDR2 FYNNEI. The germline V and J ends were trimmed by 2 bases and 0 bases, with 11 bases remaining between them. The CDR3: CASSERDSSSYEQYF. In nucleotides, the CDR3 is TGTGCCAGCAGTGAAAGGGACTCAAGCTCCTACGAGCAGTACTTC.

This chain uses TRBV18 with TRBJ2-1; maybe TRBD1 (9 bases). Germline CDR1 is KGHSH and CDR2 is LQKENI. CDR3 length equals 15 residues. Trimming stripped 2 bases from V and 8 bases from J, with 16 bases between. CDR3 DNA sequence: TGTGCCAGCTCACCAGGGCGGGGGGACAGGGATGAGCAGTTCTTC. It codes for CASSPGRGDRDEQFF.

The genes are TRBV2 and TRBJ1-1; no clear D. The CDR3 consists of 14 residues. CDR1 is SNHLY, CDR2 FYNNEI, per germline. V was cut by 6 bases and J by 4 bases, with 15 bases left in between. CDR3 DNA sequence: TGTGCCAGCAGATCAAGGGTCCTCGGCACTGAAGCTTTCTTT. Translating gives CASRSRVLGTEAFF.

This chain connects TRBV18 to TRBJ2-7, with D possibly TRBD1 on 8 matching bases. Germline CDR1 reads KGHSH; CDR2 reads LQKENI. The V gene lost 0 bases and the J gene lost 4 bases, with 25 bases spanning the gap. The CDR3 has 19 amino acids. CDR3 region: CASSPPLGQVASGVYEQYF. DNA for the CDR3: TGTGCCAGCTCACCACCGTTGGGACAGGTGGCTAGCGGCGTTTACGAGCAGTACTTC. Using reference TRBV18 and TRBJ2-7 for the parts outside the CDR3, the full variable domain is NAGVMQNPRHLVRRRGQEARLRCSPMKGHSHVYWYRQLPEEGLKFMVYLQKENIIDESGMPKERFSAEFPKEGPSILRIQQVVRGDSAAYFCASSPPLGQVASGVYEQYFGPGTRLTVT.

The CDR3 DNA sequence: TGCGCCAGCAGCTCCTCCGGGACAGGGTATGGCGAGCAGTACTTC. Translation gives CASSSSGTGYGEQYF. The chain employs TRBV5-1 and TRBJ2-7, with 9 bases fitting TRBD1. J lost 6 bases, V lost 3 bases, and 10 bases had no gene match. CDR1 is SGHRS and CDR2 is YFSETQ in the germline V gene. This CDR3 is 15 amino acids long.

The chain employs TRBV29-1 and TRBJ2-3, with D tentatively TRBD1 or TRBD2 (6 bases each). Trimming took off 6 bases at V and 0 bases at J, with 16 bases between the two ends. The CDR3 length is 15 residues. CDR1 SQVTM and CDR2 ANQGSEA come from the germline V gene. The CDR3 protein is CSVQGGTTSTDTQYF. The CDR3 DNA follows: TGCAGCGTACAAGGGGGGACAACTAGCACAGATACGCAGTATTTT.

The gene calls are TRBV27 and TRBJ2-2; TRBD2 matches at 7 bases. The germline V gene encodes CDR1 MNHEY and CDR2 SMNVEV (reference sequence). Trimming cost V 4 bases and J 4 bases; bases outside gene matches: 6. The CDR3 extends over 15 amino acids. CDR3 coding DNA: TGTGCCAGCAGTTCCAAAGCGGGAATCACCGGGGAGCTGTTTTTT. It codes for CASSSKAGITGELFF.

This sequence joins TRBV6-1 and TRBJ1-1; perhaps TRBD1 as D (5 bases). V lost 6 bases, J lost 4 bases, and 18 bases lay in between. The length of the CDR3 is 15 residues. Germline loops: CDR1 MNHNS, CDR2 SASEGT. CDR3 coding DNA: TGTGCCAGCAGACAGGACCTGGGGGTTACCACTGAAGCTTTCTTT. This codes for CASRQDLGVTTEAFF.

The chain is built from TRBV7-2 and TRBJ2-7; TRBD1 matches 7 bases. J gave up 5 bases and V 4 bases, and 11 bases lay outside the gene matches. The CDR3 has 15 residues. The V gene's germline CDR1 is SGHTA and CDR2 FQGNSA. The CDR3 here is CASSSTDRAFDEQYF. The CDR3 nucleotides are TGTGCCAGCAGCTCCACAGACAGGGCGTTCGACGAGCAGTACTTC. Based on the CDR3 plus reference TRBV7-2 and TRBJ2-7, the full variable domain is GAGVSQSPSNKVTEKGKDVELRCDPISGHTALYWYRQSLGQGLEFLIYFQGNSAPDKSGLPSDRFSAERTGGSVSTLTIQRTQQEDSAVYLCASSSTDRAFDEQYFGPGTRLTVT.

The chain has TRBV19 and TRBJ1-1; D gene unclear. The CDR3 contains 11 residues. Germline CDR1 and CDR2: LNHDA and SQIVND (reference sequence). Trimming removed 7 bases at V and 9 bases at J, with 12 bases between. The CDR3 loop is CASTLGPQAFF. The CDR3, as DNA: TGTGCCAGTACCCTTGGCCCGCAAGCTTTCTTT.

V usage is TRBV5-4 and J usage is TRBJ2-1; D is uncertain. Germline V gene lookup returns CDR1 SGHNT and CDR2 YYREEE (reference sequence). V shed 4 bases and J shed 7 bases, with 18 bases lying between them. There are 15 residues in the CDR3. CDR3 sequence (DNA): TGTGCCAGCAGCCGAGACCAGGTAAAGATAAATGAGCAGTTCTTC. Its translation is CASSRDQVKINEQFF. Drawing the rest from reference TRBV5-4 and TRBJ2-1, the complete variable domain is ETGVTQSPTHLIKTRGQQVTLRCSSQSGHNTVSWYQQALGQGPQFIFQYYREEENGRGNFPPRFSGLQFPNYSSELNVNALELDDSALYLCASSRDQVKINEQFFGPGTRLTVL.

The chain recombines TRBV11-2 with TRBJ2-7; 9 bases align to TRBD2. There are 16 residues in the CDR3. Per germline, CDR1 SGHAT and CDR2 FQNNGV. V lost 4 bases, J lost 2 bases, and 9 bases stayed unmatched. CDR3 residues: CASSSKTSGGPYEQYF. The CDR3 coding sequence is TGTGCCAGCAGCTCCAAGACTAGCGGAGGGCCCTACGAGCAGTACTTC.

The chain is built from TRBV15 and TRBJ2-3, with D possibly being TRBD1 (5 bases). Germline CDR1 LNHNV, CDR2 YYDKDF (reference sequence). V lost 9 bases, J lost 4 bases, and 17 bases lay in between. The CDR3 spans 14 residues. The CDR3 sequence: CATRLGVEPDTQYF. DNA for the CDR3: TGTGCCACTCGCCTAGGGGTCGAGCCAGATACGCAGTATTTT.

This rearrangement joins TRBV28 to TRBJ2-7, with 13 bases lining up with TRBD2. Germline V gene lookup returns CDR1 MDHEN and CDR2 SYDVKM. CDR3 length: 16 residues. Trimming removed 6 bases from V and 2 bases from J; junction bases left unmatched: 7. The CDR3 spells CASSETSGGTPYEQYF. The CDR3 region has the DNA TGTGCCAGCAGCGAGACTAGCGGGGGGACACCCTACGAGCAGTACTTC.

The rearrangement links TRBV10-3 to TRBJ2-7; 9 nucleotides line up with TRBD1. Germline values: CDR1 ENHRY, CDR2 SYGVKD. Trimming took 4 bases from V and 5 from J; bases not matched to a gene: 6. The CDR3 has 14 residues. The CDR3 sequence is CAISGGQGIHEQYF. For the CDR3, the DNA is TGTGCCATCAGTGGGGGACAGGGAATCCACGAGCAGTACTTC.

The chain employs TRBV19 and TRBJ2-1; 10 bases agree with TRBD1. This CDR3 spans 14 amino acids. With 1 base clipped from V and 9 bases from J, the junction kept 3 bases outside the gene matches. Germline V gives CDR1 LNHDA, CDR2 SQIVND (reference sequence). DNA of the CDR3: TGTGCCAGTAGTATAGGGACAGGGGGGGGTGAGCAGTTCTTC. It is translated as CASSIGTGGGEQFF.

The gene calls are TRBV23-1 and TRBJ2-3; D possibly corresponds to TRBD1 (6 bases). TRBV23-1 is an ORF, with its function uncertain. Trimming took 4 bases from V and 0 from J, leaving 20 bases between them. The CDR3 contains 18 residues. The CDR3 sequence: CASSRRRQVPPSTDTQYF. The CDR3 DNA reads as TGCGCCAGCAGTCGAAGAAGACAGGTACCTCCTAGCACAGATACGCAGTATTTT.

Here the CDR3 reads CASSFLAGIPHEQYF. DNA for the CDR3: TGTGCCAGCAGCTTTCTAGCGGGTATCCCCCACGAGCAGTACTTC. V gene TRBV5-6 combines with J gene TRBJ2-7; 8 bases line up with TRBD2. Germline assignment: CDR1 SGHDT and CDR2 YYEEEE. After removal of 2 bases from V and 5 bases from J, the junction contained 9 bases not matched to a gene. The CDR3 loop spans 15 amino acids.

This rearrangement joins TRBV2 to TRBJ2-5; 14 bases align to TRBD2. The CDR3 is 15 residues long. Germline CDR1 SNHLY, CDR2 FYNNEI. J gave up 5 bases and V 6 bases, and 5 bases lay outside the gene matches. The DNA for the CDR3 is TGTGCCAGCAGAGGGACTAGCGGGAGATTTGAGACCCAGTACTTC. Protein sequence: CASRGTSGRFETQYF.

In regard to this clone: The DNA is omitted, as the CDR3 cannot be located on it reliably, and the CDR3 follows TCRdb's listing. This chain connects TRBV21-1 to TRBJ2-1; TRBD1, the D gene given by the table, was not confirmed from the DNA. TRBV21-1 is tagged as a pseudogene. The CDR3 is 23 amino acids in total, end residues counted. The CDR3 loop is CASSKGGDRGRSVGSGAYNEQFF.

This chain links TRBV19 with TRBJ2-2; D is perhaps TRBD2 (6 bases). The V end was cut by 8 bases, the J end by 4 bases, with 14 bases between. Germline assignment: CDR1 LNHDA and CDR2 SQIVND (reference sequence). The CDR3 spans 14 residues. The CDR3 region has the DNA TGTGCCAGTCAAATTGGAGCGGGCACCGGGGAGCTGTTTTTT. Amino acids: CASQIGAGTGELFF.

The chain carries TRBV5-1 and TRBJ2-3; D may be TRBD2 (6 bases). Trimming pared 4 bases from V and 0 bases from J, leaving 18 bases between. Germline V gene data show CDR1 as SGHRS and CDR2 as YFSETQ. This CDR3 is 17 amino acids long. The CDR3 sequence: CASSTGTLTSSTDTQYF. CDR3 DNA: TGCGCCAGCAGCACCGGGACTCTCACTTCTAGCACAGATACGCAGTATTTT.

The CDR3 region is CASSEDRGGGQPQHF. In DNA form, the CDR3 reads TGTGCCAGCAGCGAGGACAGGGGAGGGGGGCAGCCCCAGCATTTT. V is TRBV27 and J is TRBJ1-5; 9 nucleotides line up with TRBD1. V lost 6 bases, J lost 7 bases, and 10 bases stayed unmatched. The CDR3 contains 15 residues. The germline CDR1 and CDR2 sequences are MNHEY and SMNVEV (reference sequence).

V gene TRBV29-1 combines with J gene TRBJ2-1, with D uncertain. Trimming removed 4 bases at V and 5 bases at J, with 12 bases between. Germline V lookup: CDR1 SQVTM, CDR2 ANQGSEA. There are 13 residues in the CDR3. CDR3: CSVGAARNNEQFF. CDR3 DNA sequence: TGCAGCGTTGGGGCAGCCCGTAACAATGAGCAGTTCTTC.

This sequence joins TRBV19 and TRBJ2-4; D perhaps matches TRBD1 (8 bases). The germline V gene has CDR1 LNHDA and CDR2 SQIVND (reference sequence). The CDR3 covers 15 residues. V was shortened by 4 bases and J by 8 bases, with 18 bases between the two germline ends. The chain's CDR3 is CASSRTGRGSDIQYF. The CDR3 nucleotides are TGTGCCAGTAGTAGGACAGGGAGGGGTTCGGACATTCAGTACTTC.

The chain joins TRBV9 to TRBJ1-3; D is ambiguous. Trimming pared 4 bases from V and 4 bases from J, leaving 12 bases between. The CDR3 loop spans 14 amino acids. The germline CDR1 and CDR2 sequences are SGDLS and YYNGEE. CDR3 region: CASSPPQAGNTIYF. CDR3 sequence (DNA): TGTGCCAGCAGCCCCCCCCAGGCCGGAAACACCATATATTTT.

The chain carries TRBV28 and TRBJ1-5; D is possibly TRBD1 (6 bases). Germline V gives CDR1 MDHEN, CDR2 SYDVKM. The V end was cut by 5 bases, the J end by 0 bases, with 20 bases between. The CDR3 contains 18 residues. The CDR3 loop reads CASSPRGRTVYSNQPQHF. The DNA for the CDR3 is TGTGCCAGCAGTCCCCGAGGGCGGACAGTTTATAGCAATCAGCCCCAGCATTTT.